The 5 T cell receptor beta chains below all came from one sample that was sequenced in a study of shared clonotypes between healthy human individuals. The data were produced by immunoSEQ multiplex PCR, yet TCRdb's version contains in-frame clones alone and is incomplete. The table lists fewer than 3 million clones, just under 95% of them singletons, with 0.37% in the top ten. The sequenced sample consisted of naive CD4+ T cells from PBMCs. Subset specified: CD45RA+ positively selected. These receptors were collected from a man between 18 and 35 years old in good health. Some clones in this sample may be carry-over from other donors' samples.

The chain joins TRBV7-9 to TRBJ2-5; no firm D call. Trimming removed 1 base at V and 5 bases at J, with 14 bases between. The germline V gene encodes CDR1 SEHNR and CDR2 FQNEAQ (reference sequence). The CDR3 covers 15 residues. The CDR3 loop is CASSLVVDVGETQYF. CDR3 nucleotides: TGTGCCAGCAGCTTAGTTGTCGACGTCGGGGAGACCCAGTACTTC. The entire variable domain, with the rest obtained from reference TRBV7-9 and TRBJ2-5, is as follows: DTGVSQNPRHKITKRGQNVTFRCDPISEHNRLYWYRQTLGQGPEFLTYFQNEAQLEKSRLLSDRFSAERPKGSFSTLEIQRTEQGDSAMYLCASSLVVDVGETQYFGPGTRLLVL.

The V and J genes are TRBV28 and TRBJ1-2; TRBD1 matches at 8 bases. The CDR3 runs 12 residues. Germline CDR1 and CDR2: MDHEN and SYDVKM. After removal of 7 bases from V and 9 bases from J, the junction contained 7 bases not matched to a gene. The CDR3 bases are TGTGCCAGCACCCTCTGGACAGGGAGCTACACCTTC. It specifies CASTLWTGSYTF.

This chain connects TRBV11-2 to TRBJ2-5; D might be TRBD1 or TRBD2, each matching 5 bases. In germline, CDR1 is SGHAT, CDR2 FQNNGV. The CDR3 is made up of 13 amino acids. With 8 bases removed from V and 4 bases from J, the gap between germline ends came to 14 bases. The CDR3 sequence is CASGNTGGETQYF. In nucleotides, the CDR3 is TGTGCCAGCGGAAATACAGGAGGAGAGACCCAGTACTTC.

The chain couples TRBV15 to TRBJ1-2; D unresolved. Between the trimmed V and J ends, which lost 2 bases and 4 bases, there was a span of 14 bases. This CDR3 comprises 15 residues. CDR1 LNHNV and CDR2 YYDKDF come from the germline V gene (reference sequence). Here the CDR3 reads CATSRRLEVSYGYTF. The CDR3, as DNA: TGTGCCACCAGCAGACGTTTAGAGGTGAGCTATGGCTACACCTTC.

The DNA of the CDR3 is TGTGCCAGCAGTTTATTGATGAGCAATGAAAAACTGTTTTTT. Protein product: CASSLLMSNEKLFF. V gene TRBV28 combines with J gene TRBJ1-4; the D is unclear. The CDR3 covers 14 residues. CDR1 is MDHEN, CDR2 SYDVKM, per germline. The V gene lost 1 base and the J gene lost 5 bases, with 8 bases spanning the gap.